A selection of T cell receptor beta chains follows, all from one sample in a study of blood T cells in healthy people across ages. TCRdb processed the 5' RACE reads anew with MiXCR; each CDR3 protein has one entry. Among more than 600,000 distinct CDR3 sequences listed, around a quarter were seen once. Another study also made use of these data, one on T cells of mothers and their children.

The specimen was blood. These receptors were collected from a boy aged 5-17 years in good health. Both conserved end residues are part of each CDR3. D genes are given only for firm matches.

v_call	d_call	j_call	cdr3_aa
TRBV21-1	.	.	CASSKERGLPHEQYF
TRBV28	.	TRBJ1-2	CASRPTRAAISHGYTF
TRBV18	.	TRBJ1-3	CASSPAVSGNTIYF
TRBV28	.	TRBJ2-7	CASQVWSSDYEQYF
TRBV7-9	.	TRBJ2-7	CASRQSSDEQYF
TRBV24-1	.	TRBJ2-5	CATSDPDGTQETQYF
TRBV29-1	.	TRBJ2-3	CSVARQGGGDTQYF
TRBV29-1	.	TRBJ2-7	CSVEGPGPIYEQYF
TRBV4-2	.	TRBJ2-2	CASSQDYRAGDVTGELFF
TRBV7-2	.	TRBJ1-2	CASSLREQFDHYGYTF
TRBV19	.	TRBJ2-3	CASSIGGTSTDTQYF
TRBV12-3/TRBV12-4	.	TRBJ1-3	CASSQQGTSSGNTIYF
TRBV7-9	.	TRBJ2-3	CASSLTGLGTDTQYF
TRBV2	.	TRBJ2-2	CASSDEAGELFF
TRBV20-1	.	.	CSARLFYPQETQYF
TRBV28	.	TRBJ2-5	CASSLTQGEQYF
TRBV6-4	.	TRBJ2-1	CASSDGPLNEQFF
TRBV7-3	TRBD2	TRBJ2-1	CASSLAVGPHNEQFF
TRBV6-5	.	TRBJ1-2	CASRTGHYGYTF
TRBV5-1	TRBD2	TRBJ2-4	CASSSTGTNKNIQYF
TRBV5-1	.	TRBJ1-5	CASSLQGGTQPQHF
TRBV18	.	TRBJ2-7	CASSGLADLAEQYF
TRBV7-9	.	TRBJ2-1	CASSRGGLVSSYNEQFF
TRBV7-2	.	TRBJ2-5	CASSPRVKANQETQYF
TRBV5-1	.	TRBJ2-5	CASTPRGPQVQETQYF
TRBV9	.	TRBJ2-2	CACSVQGSRELFF
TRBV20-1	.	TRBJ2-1	CSARELGSEQFF
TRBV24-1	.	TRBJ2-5	CATSEALETQYF
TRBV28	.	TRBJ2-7	CASSQGPPVDSYEQYF
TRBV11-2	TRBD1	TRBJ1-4	CASSFTGGPLNEKLFF
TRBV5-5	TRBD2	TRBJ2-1	CASSQPPLAGGGEQFF
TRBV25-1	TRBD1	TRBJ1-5	CASSESGRGIDQPQHF
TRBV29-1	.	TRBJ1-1	CSVEKGFTGRNTEAFF
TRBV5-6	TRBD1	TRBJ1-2	CASSSQGANYGYTF
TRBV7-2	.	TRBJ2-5	CASTLFSQETQYF
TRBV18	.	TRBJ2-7	CASSPPGLSYEQYF
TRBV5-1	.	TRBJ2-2	CASSLKYGELFF
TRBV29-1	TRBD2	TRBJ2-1	CSVSEREGRNEQFF
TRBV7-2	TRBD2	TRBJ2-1	CASSSIFSGRAGNEQFF
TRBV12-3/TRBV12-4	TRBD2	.	CASIVTGLASNEQFF
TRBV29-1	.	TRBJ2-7	CSVAGTDPNKQYF
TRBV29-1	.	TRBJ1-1	CSVERVVMNTEAFF
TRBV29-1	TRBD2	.	CSVELAGVIEWEQFF
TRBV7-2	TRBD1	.	CASSHRRQGYVYEQYF
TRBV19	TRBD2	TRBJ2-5	CASTLRLAGQQTQYF
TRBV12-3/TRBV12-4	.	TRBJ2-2	CASSQYSTGELFF
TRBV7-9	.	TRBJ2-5	CASSLGPGFQLSETQYF
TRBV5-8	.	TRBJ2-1	CASSLRREYEQFF
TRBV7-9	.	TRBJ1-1	CASSPEAKAFF
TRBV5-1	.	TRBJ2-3	CARSPEEGLGPQYF
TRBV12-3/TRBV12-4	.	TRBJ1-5	CASTPDSRSNQPQHF
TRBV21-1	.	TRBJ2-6	CASYEGGSSSGANVLTF
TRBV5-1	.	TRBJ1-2	CASSLGLVGPNYGYTF
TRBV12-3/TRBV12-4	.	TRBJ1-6	CASRGRTNSPLHF
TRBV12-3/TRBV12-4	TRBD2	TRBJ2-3	CASTLGLAVDTQYF